The rows below give T cell receptor beta chains drawn from one sample of a study of blood T cell repertoires in COVID-19. Sequencing used immunoSEQ multiplex PCR; TCRdb keeps in-frame clones, though not all of them. The sample holds about 200,000 clones; more than 70% are singletons and the top ten take 6.2%. Material: peripheral blood. The receptors were gathered from a woman aged 40 to 55 who had recovered from COVID-19. The CDR3 runs from the conserved cysteine through the conserved F or W. The order of the fields is CDR3 length, J gene, V gene, CDR3 protein.

CDR3 length: 14; J gene: TRBJ2-7; V gene: TRBV30; CDR3 protein: CAWSGGGRGYEQYF
CDR3 length: 15; J gene: TRBJ2-1; V gene: TRBV19; CDR3 protein: CASTGSGDPYNEQFF
CDR3 length: 13; J gene: TRBJ2-3; V gene: TRBV6-2/TRBV6-3; CDR3 protein: CASSYREGLAVLF
CDR3 length: 12; J gene: TRBJ2-7; V gene: TRBV28; CDR3 protein: CASSLSLYEQYF
CDR3 length: 19; J gene: TRBJ2-2; V gene: TRBV5-1; CDR3 protein: CASSFQAGYGTPDAGELFF
CDR3 length: 12; J gene: TRBJ2-1; V gene: TRBV19; CDR3 protein: CASSRPGNEQFF
CDR3 length: 15; J gene: TRBJ2-2; V gene: TRBV5-4; CDR3 protein: CASSWATVNTGELFF
CDR3 length: 15; J gene: TRBJ1-6; V gene: TRBV15; CDR3 protein: CATSRDRRGNSPLHF
CDR3 length: 16; J gene: TRBJ1-2; V gene: TRBV3-1/TRBV3-2; CDR3 protein: CASSQDLISTGGGYTF
CDR3 length: 13; J gene: TRBJ2-1; V gene: TRBV19; CDR3 protein: CASQEGQKNEQFF
CDR3 length: 16; J gene: TRBJ1-6; V gene: TRBV6-6; CDR3 protein: CASSYSDRGDNSPLHF
CDR3 length: 16; J gene: TRBJ2-3; V gene: TRBV6-2/TRBV6-3; CDR3 protein: CASSPGLAGGADTQYF
CDR3 length: 15; J gene: TRBJ1-3; V gene: TRBV6-5; CDR3 protein: CASRDDSLSGNTIYF
CDR3 length: 12; J gene: TRBJ1-1; V gene: TRBV29-1; CDR3 protein: CSGGQGYTEAFF
CDR3 length: 16; J gene: TRBJ1-2; V gene: TRBV5-4; CDR3 protein: CASSPIRTGGDYGYTF
CDR3 length: 12; J gene: TRBJ2-2; V gene: TRBV6-5; CDR3 protein: CASSSNTGELFF
CDR3 length: 17; J gene: TRBJ2-3; V gene: TRBV10-3; CDR3 protein: CAISEGGEGPSTDTQYF
CDR3 length: 13; J gene: TRBJ1-1; V gene: TRBV27; CDR3 protein: CASSFSRNTEAFF
CDR3 length: 15; J gene: TRBJ2-3; V gene: TRBV5-8; CDR3 protein: CASSPHRGGTDTQYF
CDR3 length: 16; J gene: TRBJ1-1; V gene: TRBV25-1; CDR3 protein: CASSYLGLGQNTEAFF
CDR3 length: 17; J gene: TRBJ2-3; V gene: TRBV27; CDR3 protein: CASSSPRLAGGSDTQYF
CDR3 length: 17; J gene: TRBJ2-2; V gene: TRBV29-1; CDR3 protein: CSVLLGTGGLYTGELFF
CDR3 length: 17; J gene: TRBJ2-1; V gene: TRBV5-1; CDR3 protein: CASSLASNRAPYNEQFF
CDR3 length: 16; J gene: TRBJ1-3; V gene: TRBV29-1; CDR3 protein: CSVESRTGGTGNTIYF
CDR3 length: 15; J gene: TRBJ2-1; V gene: TRBV7-9; CDR3 protein: CASSTGTLSYNEQFF
CDR3 length: 13; J gene: TRBJ1-1; V gene: TRBV30; CDR3 protein: CAWSTGEDTEAFF
CDR3 length: 13; J gene: TRBJ1-1; V gene: TRBV7-9; CDR3 protein: CASSPYRDTEAFF
CDR3 length: 17; J gene: TRBJ2-7; V gene: TRBV7-9; CDR3 protein: CASSAPSGPRGTAEQYF
CDR3 length: 16; J gene: TRBJ2-1; V gene: TRBV15; CDR3 protein: CATSSRTSGSDNEQFF
CDR3 length: 16; J gene: TRBJ2-1; V gene: TRBV7-3; CDR3 protein: CASSLSGRNSYNEQFF